In its sample, the clone carrying this TCR beta chain was seen many times. Its antigen is not known. After removal of 5 bases from V and 0 bases from J, the junction contained 6 bases not matched to a gene. Germline CDR1 is MDHEN and CDR2 is SYDVKM. This CDR3 is 15 amino acids long. The data are from a study of response to subunit inactivated influenza vaccine. Study findings and constraints: The authors offered the suggestion that each seasonal influenza vaccination recruits few new T cells.

In TCRdb, the RT-PCR reads were re-called with MiXCR into one record per CDR3 protein. Here the sample spans hundreds of thousands of distinct CDR3 sequences, approximately 15% being singletons. The origin of this receptor is a man between 50 and 75 years old who received an inactivated influenza vaccine. The chain combines TRBV28 with TRBJ2-7, with 8 positions matching TRBD1. The sample consisted of CD4+ T cells sorted from PBMCs, taken around 25 months after vaccination. Here the CDR3 DNA reads TGTGCCAGCAGTCTCCGGGACAGGATCTCCTACGAGCAGTACTTC. Encoded protein: CASSLRDRISYEQYF.